The rows below give T cell receptor beta chains drawn from one sample of a study of blood T cells in healthy people across ages. MiXCR was run by TCRdb on the 5' RACE reads, yielding one entry per CDR3 protein. The data show about 1.5 million distinct CDR3 sequences, roughly two fifths seen once. The sample comprised blood. Every receptor here comes from a young woman in good health. Each CDR3 is given with its conserved first and last residue. The D gene is left open where the match is weak. Some rows have no size entry. The others give once, few or many, or a class for an expanded clone.

>TRBV7-9|TRBJ2-7|.|.
TGTGCCAGCAGCTTAGGTTGGGGACCCGACGAGCAGTACTTC
CASSLGWGPDEQYF
>TRBV12-3/TRBV12-4|TRBJ2-1|.|.
TGTGCCAGCAGAAATAGGGAACCCTACAATGAGCAGTTCTTC
CASRNREPYNEQFF
>TRBV4-3|TRBJ1-6|few|.
TGCGCCAGCAGCCAAGATTCTGACTTTAATTCACCCCTCCACTTT
CASSQDSDFNSPLHF
>TRBV20-1|TRBJ2-7|.|.
TGCAGTGCTAGGAGGGACCCCTACGAGCAGTACTTC
CSARRDPYEQYF
>TRBV5-5|TRBJ1-2|.|.
TGTGCCAGCAGCTTGGGCACTCGAAACTATGGCTACACCTTC
CASSLGTRNYGYTF
>TRBV25-1|TRBJ2-3|few|.
TGTGCCAGCAGTGCGGGGACGGATTCTATCACAGATACGCAGTATTTT
CASSAGTDSITDTQYF
>TRBV29-1|TRBJ2-5|.|.
TGCAGCGTTGATTTTGCGCCCGGGCAGTACTTC
CSVDFAPGQYF
>TRBV12-3/TRBV12-4|TRBJ1-2|many|.
TGTGCCAGCAGTTTTCTACAGGCGAACTATGGCTACACCTTC
CASSFLQANYGYTF
>TRBV27|TRBJ1-4|few|TRBD1
TGTGCCAGCAGGGACAGGGGAGCAACTAATGAAAAACTGTTTTTT
CASRDRGATNEKLFF
>TRBV15|TRBJ1-2|.|.
TGTGCCACCAGCGCGCGGGGTTATGGCTACACCTTC
CATSARGYGYTF
>TRBV19|TRBJ1-1|.|.
TGTGCCAGTAGTGGATACTATTCGAGCACTGAAGCTTTCTTT
CASSGYYSSTEAFF
>TRBV29-1|TRBJ1-2|.|.
TGCAGCGTTGAAACCCCGGGCTATGGCTACACCTTC
CSVETPGYGYTF
>TRBV4-3|TRBJ2-7|.|.
TGCGCCAGCAGCCGAGCCCCGGGACACTTCTACGAGCAGTACTTC
CASSRAPGHFYEQYF
>TRBV11-2|TRBJ2-2|.|.
TGTGCCAGCAGCTTATCGACCGGGGGTACCGGGGAGCTGTTTTTT
CASSLSTGGTGELFF
>TRBV12-3/TRBV12-4|TRBJ2-7|few|.
TGTGCCAGCAGTCCAGGGACTGGATCCGACGAGCAGTACTTC
CASSPGTGSDEQYF
>TRBV13|TRBJ2-1|few|TRBD2
TGTGCCAGCAGCCTCGGCATGGCGGGGGGGCTATACAATGAGCAGTTCTTC
CASSLGMAGGLYNEQFF
>TRBV12-3/TRBV12-4|TRBJ1-5|.|.
TGTGCCAGCAGTACCTGGGACAGCAATCAGCCCCAGCATTTT
CASSTWDSNQPQHF
>TRBV24-1|TRBJ2-1|few|.
TGTGCCACCAGTGATTTACTGACAGAAATGCAGTTCTTC
CATSDLLTEMQFF
>TRBV10-3|TRBJ1-1|.|.
TGTGCCATCAGTGAGTTGGCGACAAGAACTTTCTTT
CAISELATRTFF
>TRBV10-2|TRBJ2-3|few|.
TGCGCCAGCATTGACACAGATACGCAGTATTTT
CASIDTDTQYF
>TRBV5-6|TRBJ2-7|.|.
TGTGCCAGCAGCACGACTGGGACCACATTGGAGTACTTC
CASSTTGTTLEYF
>TRBV29-1|TRBJ2-1|few|TRBD2
TGCAGCGTTGGGGGGGGTGAGCAGTTCTTC
CSVGGGEQFF
>TRBV7-9|TRBJ2-3|many|.
TGTGCCAGCAGCTTTCTACCAGATACGCAGTATTTT
CASSFLPDTQYF
>TRBV14|TRBJ2-7|.|.
TGTGCCAGCAGCCAAGTGGGGGGATTCTTCGAGCAGTACTTC
CASSQVGGFFEQYF
>TRBV7-2|TRBJ2-7|few|TRBD1
TGTGCCAGCAGCTTATCGACAGGGAGTGGCTACGAGCAGTACTTC
CASSLSTGSGYEQYF
>TRBV11-2|TRBJ2-7|.|TRBD2
TGTGCCAGCAGCGAGCAGACTAGCGGGAATGAGCAGTACTTC
CASSEQTSGNEQYF
>TRBV5-1|TRBJ2-2|many|TRBD2
TGCGCCAGCAGCCCTAGCGGGGGGTTCACCGGGGAGCTGTTTTTT
CASSPSGGFTGELFF
>TRBV10-3|TRBJ1-2|many|.
TGTGCCACGAACAGGGCCGGCAGTCCTTATGGCTACACCTTC
CATNRAGSPYGYTF
>TRBV9|TRBJ2-7|.|TRBD2
TGTGCCAGCAGCGGGCGACTAGCGGGTCAAAGCTCCTACAATGAGCAGTACTTC
CASSGRLAGQSSYNEQYF
>TRBV29-1|TRBJ2-7|.|TRBD1
TGCAGCGTGGTCGGACAGGGGAATTACGAGCAGTACTTC
CSVVGQGNYEQYF
>TRBV14|TRBJ2-5|.|.
TGTGCCAGCAGCCAAGATTACGGATGGCAAGAGACCCAGTACTTC
CASSQDYGWQETQYF
>TRBV7-9|TRBJ2-3|few|TRBD1
TGTGCCAGCAGCTTACTTCCTGGACAGGGCACAGATACGCAGTATTTT
CASSLLPGQGTDTQYF
>TRBV10-3|TRBJ2-1|.|.
TGTGCCATCAGTGGGGCAGGGCATAGTGAGCAGTTCTTC
CAISGAGHSEQFF
>TRBV4-1|TRBJ1-6|few|.
TGCGCCAGCAGCCAAGTAGCCATAAAGGCCTCGGGATCACCCCTCCACTTT
CASSQVAIKASGSPLHF
>TRBV2|TRBJ2-2|few|TRBD1
TGTGCCAGCAGGAACCAGGGGGCTCGCACCGGGGAGCTGTTTTTT
CASRNQGARTGELFF
>TRBV6-5|TRBJ2-7|many|.
TGTGCCAGCAGTTTAGGGCCTGGGGGCTACGAGCAGTACTTC
CASSLGPGGYEQYF
>TRBV28|TRBJ2-4|few|.
TGTGCCAGCAGTCACGGGACTGGGGGGACCAAAAACATTCAGTACTTC
CASSHGTGGTKNIQYF
>TRBV24-1|TRBJ2-2|.|.
TGTGCCACCAGTGACTGGGGGGCAAACACCGGGGAGCTGTTTTTT
CATSDWGANTGELFF
>TRBV7-9|TRBJ1-6|few|TRBD1
TGTGCCAGCAGCCCCGCCAGTGGGACAGCTAATTCACCCCTCCACTTT
CASSPASGTANSPLHF
>TRBV20-1|TRBJ2-3|.|TRBD2
TGCAGTGCGGACGGACTAGCGGGGCTTAAAAGCACAGATACGCAGTATTTT
CSADGLAGLKSTDTQYF
>TRBV29-1|TRBJ2-1|.|.
TGCAGCGTAGCCGGGTGGACCCGCCTGACCCTCTACAATGAGCAGTTCTTC
CSVAGWTRLTLYNEQFF
>TRBV13|TRBJ2-1|.|TRBD2
TGTGCCAGCAGCCTCCGGGACTACGTATACAATGAGCAGTTCTTC
CASSLRDYVYNEQFF
>TRBV21-1|TRBJ2-7|.|.
TGTGCCAGCAGCAGCGATGGAGGGACACCCTTCTACGAGCAGTACTTC
CASSSDGGTPFYEQYF
>TRBV4-1|TRBJ1-2|.|.
TGCGCCAGCAGCCAAGATGAGGGGGGAGGCTATGGCTACACCTTC
CASSQDEGGGYGYTF
>TRBV7-7|TRBJ2-1|few|TRBD2
TGTGCTAGCAGCTTCGCTAGCGGGAGCGACAATGAGCAGTTCTTC
CASSFASGSDNEQFF
>TRBV6-5|TRBJ1-2|.|TRBD1
TGTGCCAGCAGTTATGAGGGGGCTGGTAACTATGGCTACACCTTC
CASSYEGAGNYGYTF
>TRBV12-3/TRBV12-4|TRBJ2-1|.|TRBD2
TGTGCCAGCAGTTGGAGGAGCGGGAGCGTCGAGTTCTTC
CASSWRSGSVEFF
>TRBV24-1|TRBJ2-5|once|.
TGTGCCACCAGTGTTTCTCCTAGCTCCTACAATGAGCAGTACTTC
CATSVSPSSYNEQYF
>TRBV9|TRBJ2-3|few|.
TGTGCCAGCAGCGAGGACTCCGCCTTCACAGATACGCAGTATTTT
CASSEDSAFTDTQYF
>TRBV20-1|TRBJ1-1|.|.
TGCAGTGCACCAAACAGGGCCCCGGGCACTGAAGCTTTCTTT
CSAPNRAPGTEAFF
>TRBV7-2|TRBJ1-1|.|TRBD1
TGTGCCAGCAGCTCCACAGGGGGCCTCACTGAAGCTTTCTTT
CASSSTGGLTEAFF
>TRBV29-1|TRBJ2-5|.|.
TGCAGCGTTTCCTGGACTTCACCGGGAGAGACCCAGTACTTC
CSVSWTSPGETQYF
>TRBV12-3/TRBV12-4|TRBJ1-4|few|TRBD1
TGTGCCAGTACTCCAGACAGGGGGCGTAATGAAAAACTGTTTTTT
CASTPDRGRNEKLFF
>TRBV20-1|TRBJ1-5|few|.
TGCAGTGCTAGACTCGGGAGCAATCAGCCCCAGCATTTT
CSARLGSNQPQHF